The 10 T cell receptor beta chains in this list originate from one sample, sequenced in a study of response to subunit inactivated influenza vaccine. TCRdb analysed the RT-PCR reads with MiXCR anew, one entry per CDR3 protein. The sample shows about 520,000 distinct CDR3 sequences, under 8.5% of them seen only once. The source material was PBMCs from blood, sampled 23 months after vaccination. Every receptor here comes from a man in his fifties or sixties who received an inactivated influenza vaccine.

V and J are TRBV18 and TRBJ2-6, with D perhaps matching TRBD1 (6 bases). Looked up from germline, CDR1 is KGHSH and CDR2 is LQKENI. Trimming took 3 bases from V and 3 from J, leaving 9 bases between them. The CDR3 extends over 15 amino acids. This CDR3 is CASSPNRDGANVLTF. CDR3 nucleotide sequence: TGTGCCAGCTCACCGAACAGGGATGGGGCCAACGTCCTGACTTTC.

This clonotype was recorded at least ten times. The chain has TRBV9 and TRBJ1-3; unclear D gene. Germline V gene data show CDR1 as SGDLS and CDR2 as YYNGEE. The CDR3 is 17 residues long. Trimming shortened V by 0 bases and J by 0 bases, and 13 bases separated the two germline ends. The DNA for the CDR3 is TGTGCCAGCAGCGTAGCCCCGGCCCAGAGCTCTGGAAACACCATATATTTT. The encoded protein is CASSVAPAQSSGNTIYF.

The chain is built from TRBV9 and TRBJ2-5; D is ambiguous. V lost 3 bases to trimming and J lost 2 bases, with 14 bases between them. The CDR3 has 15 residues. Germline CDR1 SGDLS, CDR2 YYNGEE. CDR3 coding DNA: TGTGCCAGCAGCGCCGGCCGCCAATCACAAGAGACCCAGTACTTC. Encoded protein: CASSAGRQSQETQYF.

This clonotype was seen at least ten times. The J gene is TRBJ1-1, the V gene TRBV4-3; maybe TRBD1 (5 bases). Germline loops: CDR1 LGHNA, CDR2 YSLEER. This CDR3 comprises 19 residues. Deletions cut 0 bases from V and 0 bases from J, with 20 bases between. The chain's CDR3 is CASSQESWKQGLMNTEAFF. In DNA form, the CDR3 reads TGCGCCAGCAGCCAAGAAAGTTGGAAGCAGGGCTTAATGAACACTGAAGCTTTCTTT.

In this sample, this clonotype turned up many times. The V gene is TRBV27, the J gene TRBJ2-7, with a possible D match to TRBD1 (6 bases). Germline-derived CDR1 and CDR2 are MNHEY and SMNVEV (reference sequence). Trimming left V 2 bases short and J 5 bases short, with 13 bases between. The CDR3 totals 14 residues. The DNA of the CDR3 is TGTGCCAGCAGTTTAAGTCAGGGGTTCCACGAGCAGTACTTC. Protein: CASSLSQGFHEQYF.

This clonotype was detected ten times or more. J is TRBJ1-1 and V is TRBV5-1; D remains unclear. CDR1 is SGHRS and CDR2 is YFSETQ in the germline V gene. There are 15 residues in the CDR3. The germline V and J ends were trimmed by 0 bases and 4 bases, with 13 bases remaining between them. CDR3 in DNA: TGCGCCAGCAGCTTGGTACCAGGTCATTCCACTGAAGCTTTCTTT. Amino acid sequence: CASSLVPGHSTEAFF.

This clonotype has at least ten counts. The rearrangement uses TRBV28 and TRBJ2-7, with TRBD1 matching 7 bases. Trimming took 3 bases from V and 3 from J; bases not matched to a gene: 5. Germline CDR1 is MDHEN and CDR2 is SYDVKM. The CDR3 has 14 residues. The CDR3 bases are TGTGCCAGCAGTTTTAGGGGGCCCAGCTACGAGCAGTACTTC. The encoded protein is CASSFRGPSYEQYF.

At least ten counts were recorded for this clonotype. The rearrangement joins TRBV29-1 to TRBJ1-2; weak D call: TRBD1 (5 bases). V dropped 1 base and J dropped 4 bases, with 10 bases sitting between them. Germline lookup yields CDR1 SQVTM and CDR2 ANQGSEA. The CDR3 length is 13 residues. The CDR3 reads CSVEGIQGYGYTF. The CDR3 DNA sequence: TGCAGCGTTGAAGGCATCCAGGGCTATGGCTACACCTTC.

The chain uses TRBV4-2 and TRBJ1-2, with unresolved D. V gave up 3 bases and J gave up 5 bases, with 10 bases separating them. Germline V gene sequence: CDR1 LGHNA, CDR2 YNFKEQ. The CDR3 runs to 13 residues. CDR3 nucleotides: TGTGCCAGCAGCCAGCGCTCAGAATATGGCTACACCTTC. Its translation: CASSQRSEYGYTF.

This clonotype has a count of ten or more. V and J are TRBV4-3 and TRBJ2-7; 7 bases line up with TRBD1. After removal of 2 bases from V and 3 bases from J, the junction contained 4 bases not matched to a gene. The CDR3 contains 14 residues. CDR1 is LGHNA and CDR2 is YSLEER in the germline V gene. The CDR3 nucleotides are TGCGCCAGCAGCCAAACCTCAGGGGGCTACGAGCAGTACTTC. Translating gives CASSQTSGGYEQYF.